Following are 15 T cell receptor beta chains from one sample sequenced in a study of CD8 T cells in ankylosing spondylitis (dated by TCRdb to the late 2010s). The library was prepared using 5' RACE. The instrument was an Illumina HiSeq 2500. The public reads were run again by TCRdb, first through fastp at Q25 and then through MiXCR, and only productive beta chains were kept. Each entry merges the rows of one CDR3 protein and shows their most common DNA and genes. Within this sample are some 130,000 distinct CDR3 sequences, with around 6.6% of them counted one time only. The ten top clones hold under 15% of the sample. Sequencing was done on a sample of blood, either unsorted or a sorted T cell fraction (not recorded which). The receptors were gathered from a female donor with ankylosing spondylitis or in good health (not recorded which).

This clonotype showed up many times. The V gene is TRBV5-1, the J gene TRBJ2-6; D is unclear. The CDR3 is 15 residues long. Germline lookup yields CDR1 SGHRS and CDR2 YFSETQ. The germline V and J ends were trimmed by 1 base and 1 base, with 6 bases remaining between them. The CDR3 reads CASSLLESGANVLTF. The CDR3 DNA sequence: TGCGCCAGCAGCTTGCTGGAATCTGGGGCCAACGTCCTGACTTTC.

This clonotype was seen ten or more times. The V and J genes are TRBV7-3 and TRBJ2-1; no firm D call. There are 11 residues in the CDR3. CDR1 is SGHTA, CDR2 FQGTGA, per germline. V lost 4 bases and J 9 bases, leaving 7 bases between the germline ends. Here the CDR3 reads CASSSGGEQFF. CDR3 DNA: TGTGCCAGCAGCTCAGGTGGTGAGCAGTTCTTC.

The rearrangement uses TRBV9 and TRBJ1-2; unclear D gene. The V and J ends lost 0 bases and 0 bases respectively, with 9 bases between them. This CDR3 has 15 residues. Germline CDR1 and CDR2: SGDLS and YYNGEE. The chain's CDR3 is CASSVVAAANYGYTF. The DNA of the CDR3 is TGTGCCAGCAGCGTAGTGGCAGCGGCTAACTATGGCTACACCTTC.

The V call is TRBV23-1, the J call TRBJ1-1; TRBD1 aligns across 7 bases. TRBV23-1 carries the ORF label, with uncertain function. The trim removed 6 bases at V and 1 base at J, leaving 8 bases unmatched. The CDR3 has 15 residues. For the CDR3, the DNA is TGCGCCAGCAGGGGTTGGACAGGCGGGAACACTGAAGCTTTCTTT. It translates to CASRGWTGGNTEAFF.

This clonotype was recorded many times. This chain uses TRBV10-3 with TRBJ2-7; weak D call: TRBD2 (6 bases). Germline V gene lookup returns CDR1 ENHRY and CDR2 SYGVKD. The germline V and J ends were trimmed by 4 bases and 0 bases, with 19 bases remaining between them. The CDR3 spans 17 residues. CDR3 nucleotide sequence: TGTGCCATCAGTGCCATTCGGACGGAGGGAAGCTCCTACGAGCAGTACTTC. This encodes CAISAIRTEGSSYEQYF.

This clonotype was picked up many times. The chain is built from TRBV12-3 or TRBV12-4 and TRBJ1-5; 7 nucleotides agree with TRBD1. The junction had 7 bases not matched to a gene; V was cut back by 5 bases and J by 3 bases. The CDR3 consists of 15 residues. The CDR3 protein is CASSRGQIVNQPQHF. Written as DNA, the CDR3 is TGTGCCAGCAGTCGGGGACAGATCGTCAATCAGCCCCAGCATTTT.

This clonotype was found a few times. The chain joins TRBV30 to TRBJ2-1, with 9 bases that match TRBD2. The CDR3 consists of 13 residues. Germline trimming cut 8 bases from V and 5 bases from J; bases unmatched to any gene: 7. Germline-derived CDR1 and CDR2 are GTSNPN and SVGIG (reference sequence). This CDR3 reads CARSSGIDNEQFF. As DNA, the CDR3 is TGTGCCAGGTCTAGCGGGATCGACAATGAGCAGTTCTTC.

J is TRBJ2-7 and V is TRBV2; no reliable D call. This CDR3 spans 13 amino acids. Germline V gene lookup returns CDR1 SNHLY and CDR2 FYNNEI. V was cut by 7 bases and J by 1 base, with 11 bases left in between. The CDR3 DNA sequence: TGTGCCAGCACATACCTCGGATCCTACGAGCAGTACTTC. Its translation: CASTYLGSYEQYF.

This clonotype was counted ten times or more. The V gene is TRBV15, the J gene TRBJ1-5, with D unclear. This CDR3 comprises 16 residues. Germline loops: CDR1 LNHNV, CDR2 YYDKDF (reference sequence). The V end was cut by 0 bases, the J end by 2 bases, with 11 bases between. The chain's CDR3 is CATSRDRGLGNQPQHF. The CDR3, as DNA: TGTGCCACCAGCAGAGATCGGGGATTGGGCAATCAGCCCCAGCATTTT.

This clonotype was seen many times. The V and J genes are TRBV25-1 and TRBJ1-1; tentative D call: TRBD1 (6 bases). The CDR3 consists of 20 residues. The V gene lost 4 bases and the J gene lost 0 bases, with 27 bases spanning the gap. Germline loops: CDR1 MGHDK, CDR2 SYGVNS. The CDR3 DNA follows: TGTGCCAGCAGTGTAATTGGGGATGGGCGACAGGTACTTATGAACACTGAAGCTTTCTTT. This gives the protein CASSVIGDGRQVLMNTEAFF.

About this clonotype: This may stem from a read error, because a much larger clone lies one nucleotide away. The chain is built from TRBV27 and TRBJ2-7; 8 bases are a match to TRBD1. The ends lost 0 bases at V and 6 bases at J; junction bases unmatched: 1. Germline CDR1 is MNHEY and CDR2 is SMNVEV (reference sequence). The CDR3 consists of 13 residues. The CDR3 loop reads CASSLSTGGEQYF. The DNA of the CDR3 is TGTGCCAGCAGTTTATCCACAGGGGGCGAGCAGTACTTC.

The CDR3 nucleotides are TGTGCCAGCGGACGGAGGGCCTACGAGCAGTACTTC. Residues: CASGRRAYEQYF. This sequence joins TRBV5-6 and TRBJ2-7; tentatively, D is TRBD2 (6 bases). The V gene's germline CDR1 is SGHDT and CDR2 YYEEEE. Between the trimmed V and J ends, which lost 7 bases and 2 bases, there was a span of 10 bases. CDR3 length: 12 amino acids.

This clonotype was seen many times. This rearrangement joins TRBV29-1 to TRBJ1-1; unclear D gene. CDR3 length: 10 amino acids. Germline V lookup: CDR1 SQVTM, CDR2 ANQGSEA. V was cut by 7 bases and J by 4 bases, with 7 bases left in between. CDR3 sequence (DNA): TGCAGCGCGCTCGTCACTGAAGCTTTCTTT. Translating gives CSALVTEAFF.

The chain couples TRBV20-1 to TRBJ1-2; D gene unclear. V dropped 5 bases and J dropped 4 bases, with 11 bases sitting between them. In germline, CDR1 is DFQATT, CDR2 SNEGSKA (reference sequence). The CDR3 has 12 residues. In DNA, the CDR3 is TGCAGTGCTGACGACGGCTTCTATGGCTACACCTTC. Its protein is CSADDGFYGYTF.

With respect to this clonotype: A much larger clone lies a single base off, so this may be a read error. The DNA for the CDR3 is TGTGTCAGCAGTTATCAGCCCAGCACAGATACGCAGTATTTT. Its translation is CVSSYQPSTDTQYF. The V and J genes are TRBV28 and TRBJ2-3; no clear D gene. The CDR3 is 14 residues long. Germline CDR1 reads MDHEN; CDR2 reads SYDVKM.